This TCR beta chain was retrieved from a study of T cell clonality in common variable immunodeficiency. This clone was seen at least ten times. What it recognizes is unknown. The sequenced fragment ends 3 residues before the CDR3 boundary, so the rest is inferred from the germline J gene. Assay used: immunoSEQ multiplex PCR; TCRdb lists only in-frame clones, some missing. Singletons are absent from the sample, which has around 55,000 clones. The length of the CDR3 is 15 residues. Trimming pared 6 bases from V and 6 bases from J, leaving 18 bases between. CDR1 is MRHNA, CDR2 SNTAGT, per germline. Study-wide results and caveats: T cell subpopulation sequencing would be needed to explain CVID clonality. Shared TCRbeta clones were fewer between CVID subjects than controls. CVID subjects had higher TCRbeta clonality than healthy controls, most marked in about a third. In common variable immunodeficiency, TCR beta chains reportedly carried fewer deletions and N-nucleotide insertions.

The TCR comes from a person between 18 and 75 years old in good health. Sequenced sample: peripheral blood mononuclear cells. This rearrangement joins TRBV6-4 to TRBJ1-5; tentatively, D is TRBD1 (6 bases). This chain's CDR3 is CASRYEGGAGQPQHF. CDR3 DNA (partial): TGTGCCAGCAGGTACGAGGGGGGGGCGGGTCAGCCC.